These 25 T cell receptor beta chains were all obtained from the same sample, sequenced in a study of Tregs in tolerant kidney transplant recipients. The table came from immunoSEQ multiplex PCR; TCRdb's copy has only in-frame clones and leaves some out. This table has tens of thousands of clones, about 90% appearing once. Sequenced input: Tregs from blood. Receptors originate from a human donor in good health.

The CDR3: CASSTTRDRTSVTF. The CDR3 DNA follows: TGTGCCAGCAGTACCACCCGGGACAGAACTTCGGTCACCTTC. V and J are TRBV6-5 and TRBJ1-2, with 7 bases that match TRBD1. The CDR3 is 14 residues long. J gave up 13 bases and V 5 bases, and 16 bases lay outside the gene matches. Germline-derived CDR1 and CDR2 are MNHEY and SVGAGI.

The chain links TRBV7-9 to TRBJ2-5; possible D gene TRBD2, 6 bases. The CDR3 extends over 18 amino acids. CDR1 SEHNR and CDR2 FQNEAQ come from the germline V gene (reference sequence). V was shortened by 1 base and J by 4 bases, with 22 bases between the two germline ends. The CDR3 nucleotides read TGTGCCAGCAGCTTAGTGGGGCGCGGGGCCCTTAAACGAGAGACCCAGTACTTC. It is translated as CASSLVGRGALKRETQYF. Using reference TRBV7-9 and TRBJ2-5 for the parts outside the CDR3, the full variable domain is DTGVSQNPRHKITKRGQNVTFRCDPISEHNRLYWYRQTLGQGPEFLTYFQNEAQLEKSRLLSDRFSAERPKGSFSTLEIQRTEQGDSAMYLCASSLVGRGALKRETQYFGPGTRLLVL.

The genes are TRBV27 and TRBJ2-7; D might be TRBD2 (5 bases). Germline loops: CDR1 MNHEY, CDR2 SMNVEV (reference sequence). With 1 base removed from V and 4 bases from J, the gap between germline ends came to 11 bases. The CDR3 loop spans 14 amino acids. CDR3 DNA sequence: TGTGCCAGCAGTTTATTAGCAGGCGGGTACGAGCAGTACTTC. The encoded protein is CASSLLAGGYEQYF.

The genes are TRBV2 and TRBJ1-6, with 8 bases that match TRBD1. Germline CDR1 is SNHLY and CDR2 is FYNNEI. Germline trimming cut 2 bases from V and 7 bases from J; bases unmatched to any gene: 1. This CDR3 is built from 14 residues. Here the CDR3 reads CASSEQGANSPLHF. In nucleotides, the CDR3 is TGTGCCAGCAGTGAACAGGGGGCCAATTCACCCCTCCACTTT.

This clone was counted once. DNA for the CDR3: TGTGCCTGGAGTGTTTGGGACAGGGGGACAGATACGCAGTATTTT. Translation: CAWSVWDRGTDTQYF. J is TRBJ2-3 and V is TRBV30, with TRBD1 identical over 11 bases. Germline V gene sequence: CDR1 GTSNPN, CDR2 SVGIG (reference sequence). CDR3 length: 15 residues. V was pared by 0 bases and J by 3 bases, with 2 bases of the junction left unmatched. The entire variable domain, with the rest obtained from reference TRBV30 and TRBJ2-3, is as follows: SQTIHQWPATLVQPVGSPLSLECTVEGTSNPNLYWYRQAAGRGLQLLFYSVGIGQISSEVPQNLSASRPQDRQFILSSKKLLLSDSGFYLCAWSVWDRGTDTQYFGPGTRLTVL.

V and J are TRBV5-1 and TRBJ2-3; 11 positions match TRBD2. This CDR3 contains 16 residues. CDR1 is SGHRS and CDR2 is YFSETQ in the germline V gene. J gave up 6 bases and V 4 bases, and 10 bases lay outside the gene matches. The CDR3 loop is CASSPPGTSGFDTQYF. The CDR3, as DNA: TGCGCCAGCAGCCCCCCCGGGACTAGCGGATTCGATACGCAGTATTTT.

The V call is TRBV6-5, the J call TRBJ1-2, with unresolved D. The CDR3 loop spans 13 amino acids. Germline CDR1 MNHEY, CDR2 SVGAGI. Trimming pared 2 bases from V and 4 bases from J, leaving 8 bases between. This CDR3 reads CASSYQNSYGYTF. The DNA for the CDR3 is TGTGCCAGCAGTTACCAGAACAGCTATGGCTACACCTTC.

This clone showed up just once. The J gene is TRBJ2-3, the V gene TRBV5-4; TRBD2 aligns across 14 bases. After removal of 4 bases from V and 4 bases from J, the junction contained 8 bases not matched to a gene. The CDR3 runs 17 residues. Germline V gene lookup returns CDR1 SGHNT and CDR2 YYREEE (reference sequence). CDR3 DNA: TGTGCCAGCAGCCGACGACTAGCGGGAGGGGTGGCAGATACGCAGTATTTT. Encoded protein: CASSRRLAGGVADTQYF.

The J gene is TRBJ1-1, the V gene TRBV19; D may be TRBD1 (5 bases). Germline lookup yields CDR1 LNHDA and CDR2 SQIVND (reference sequence). Trimming pared 6 bases from V and 4 bases from J, leaving 15 bases between. The CDR3 totals 14 residues. Here the CDR3 DNA reads TGTGCCAGTAGGCCTCGCGGTGGGGGCACTGAAGCTTTCTTT. Translating it yields CASRPRGGGTEAFF.

The rearrangement joins TRBV27 to TRBJ1-3; D not resolved. V lost 7 bases and J lost 2, with 12 bases in between. This CDR3 comprises 14 residues. Germline CDR1 reads MNHEY; CDR2 reads SMNVEV (reference sequence). The chain's CDR3 is CASKFTRAGNTIYF. The CDR3 nucleotides are TGTGCCAGCAAATTCACGAGGGCTGGAAACACCATATATTTT.

J is TRBJ1-2 and V is TRBV28; D possibly corresponds to TRBD1 (6 bases). CDR1 is MDHEN and CDR2 is SYDVKM in the germline V gene. The V end was cut by 1 base, the J end by 7 bases, with 10 bases between. This CDR3 is 13 amino acids long. The CDR3 DNA follows: TGTGCCAGCAGTTTATATGAGGGGGTTGGCTACACCTTC. Residues: CASSLYEGVGYTF.

The chain links TRBV18 to TRBJ2-3; perhaps TRBD2 as D (5 bases). Deletions cut 3 bases from V and 2 bases from J, with 9 bases between. CDR3 length: 14 amino acids. CDR1 KGHSH and CDR2 LQKENI come from the germline V gene. The DNA of the CDR3 is TGTGCCAGCTCACCGACTATTTCCACAGATACGCAGTATTTT. The encoded protein is CASSPTISTDTQYF.

The J gene is TRBJ2-5, the V gene TRBV14; D remains ambiguous. This CDR3 is 10 amino acids long. V was shortened by 10 bases and J by 7 bases, with 10 bases between the two germline ends. The germline V gene has CDR1 SGHDN and CDR2 FVKESK. Written as DNA, the CDR3 is TGTGCCACCGTTGGCGGGACCCAGTACTTC. It specifies CATVGGTQYF.

CDR3 in DNA: TGTGCCAGCAGTTACGAGTTCTCCTACGAGCAGTACTTC. Its protein product is CASSYEFSYEQYF. V usage is TRBV6-5 and J usage is TRBJ2-7; D remains ambiguous. V was pared by 2 bases and J by 0 bases, with 5 bases between. The length of the CDR3 is 13 residues. From germline, CDR1 is MNHEY and CDR2 SVGAGI.

Regarding this clone: Sequence at one end of the junction differs from germline and may be a read error. CDR3 sequence reads: CASSAVDEEAQYF. CDR3 nucleotides: TGTGCCAGCAGCGCGGTGGATGAAGAGGCCCAGTACTTC. The chain recombines TRBV5-4 with TRBJ2-5; D not resolved. From germline, CDR1 is SGHNT and CDR2 YYREEE (reference sequence). The CDR3 is made up of 13 amino acids.

This clone was picked up one time. The chain recombines TRBV6-1 with TRBJ1-1; D is unclear. This CDR3 spans 13 amino acids. The germline gives CDR1 MNHNS, CDR2 SASEGT. Trimming removed 2 bases at V and 2 bases at J, with 6 bases between. CDR3 nucleotides: TGTGCCAGCAGTGAATGGGTAAACACTGAAGCTTTCTTT. Translation gives CASSEWVNTEAFF.

As regards this clone: Other DNA sequences in this sample translate to the same CDR3. The V call is TRBV7-6, the J call TRBJ1-1; D not resolved. Deletions cut 4 bases from V and 3 bases from J, with 9 bases between. This CDR3 has 13 residues. Germline assignment: CDR1 SGHVS and CDR2 FNYEAQ. Here the CDR3 reads CASSSQRDTEAFF. Here the CDR3 DNA reads TGTGCCAGCAGCTCGCAGAGAGACACTGAAGCTTTCTTT.

The CDR3 sequence: CASSGQGNTEAFF. CDR3 nucleotide sequence: TGTGCCAGCAGTGGACAGGGCAACACTGAAGCTTTCTTT. The chain combines TRBV2 with TRBJ1-1; 7 nucleotides match TRBD1. Per germline, CDR1 SNHLY and CDR2 FYNNEI. CDR3 length equals 13 residues. V was pared by 4 bases and J by 2 bases, with 1 base of the junction left unmatched.

The V gene is TRBV5-1, the J gene TRBJ1-5; 8 bases map to TRBD1. The ends lost 3 bases at V and 3 bases at J; junction bases unmatched: 2. The CDR3 is 14 residues long. Germline assignment: CDR1 SGHRS and CDR2 YFSETQ. In DNA form, the CDR3 reads TGCGCCAGCAGCTGGGGACAGGACAATCAGCCCCAGCATTTT. Translation: CASSWGQDNQPQHF.

This sequence joins TRBV5-1 and TRBJ1-1; TRBD1 might be the D (5 bases). Trimming took off 0 bases at V and 6 bases at J, with 24 bases between the two ends. The CDR3 spans 18 residues. Germline CDR1 is SGHRS and CDR2 is YFSETQ. DNA of the CDR3: TGCGCCAGCAGCTTGGTTCTGGGGCAGGGTCTGGGTGTCGCTGAAGCTTTCTTT. Residues: CASSLVLGQGLGVAEAFF.

The chain is built from TRBV5-5 and TRBJ1-5; maybe TRBD1 (5 bases). Trimming left V 5 bases short and J 4 bases short, with 10 bases between. Germline V gene sequence: CDR1 SGHKS, CDR2 YYEKEE (reference sequence). The CDR3 has 13 amino acids. CDR3 sequence: CASRRQFNQPQHF. The CDR3 DNA is TGTGCCAGCAGGAGACAGTTTAATCAGCCCCAGCATTTT.

This clone has only one observation. The chain uses TRBV4-1 and TRBJ2-7; D possibly corresponds to TRBD1 (6 bases). The germline V gene has CDR1 MGHRA and CDR2 YSYEKL. V lost 0 bases to trimming and J lost 4 bases, with 13 bases between them. This CDR3 comprises 15 residues. CDR3 in amino acids: CASSQDRQGTYEQYF. CDR3 sequence (DNA): TGCGCCAGCAGCCAAGATAGGCAGGGGACGTACGAGCAGTACTTC.

As to this clone: At the DNA level, this CDR3 is encoded by other sequences in the same sample as well. The V gene is TRBV9, the J gene TRBJ2-3; D is unresolved. The CDR3 has 12 residues. V was clipped by 2 bases and J by 1 base, with 2 bases between them. Germline V lookup: CDR1 SGDLS, CDR2 YYNGEE. The CDR3 coding sequence is TGTGCCAGCAGCGTGGGCACAGATACGCAGTATTTT. Its translation: CASSVGTDTQYF.

Only a few counts were recorded for this clone. This chain uses TRBV6-6 with TRBJ2-3, with 11 positions matching TRBD2. Germline-derived CDR1 and CDR2 are MNHNY and SVGAGI (reference sequence). J lost 6 bases, V lost 7 bases, and 9 bases had no gene match. The CDR3 has 15 amino acids. The CDR3 nucleotides read TGTGCCAGCACCTTACTAGCGGGGGAGGGGGATACGCAGTATTTT. Amino acid sequence: CASTLLAGEGDTQYF.

The rearrangement joins TRBV18 to TRBJ1-2; 8 bases align to TRBD1. The germline gives CDR1 KGHSH, CDR2 LQKENI. The CDR3 contains 14 residues. Losses at the gene ends were 4 bases for V and 6 bases for J; bases not matched to a gene: 7. This CDR3 reads CASSLGQGVDGYTF. Written as DNA, the CDR3 is TGTGCCAGCTCACTTGGACAGGGTGTTGATGGCTACACCTTC.